This T cell receptor (beta chain) appears in the sequencing data of a study of shared clonotypes between healthy human individuals. Study-wide background: Per-donor plates numbered three CD4 naive, three CD4 memory, two CD8 naive and one CD8 memory.

As regards this clone: Its target is not known.

The test was conducted at deep level. The sorted-subset replicate PCRs were given around 200 ng DNA, which is tens of thousands of T cell genomes. Some clones are missing from TCRdb's copy, which holds only in-frame ones; the method was immunoSEQ multiplex PCR. Here the sample spans 1.4 million or so clones, around 98.5% being singletons. Broader study findings: Lower generation probabilities were found for non-shared clonotypes than for those shared by all four donors.

V lost 4 bases to trimming and J lost 4 bases; unmatched junction nucleotides: 16. The CDR3 has 17 amino acids. From germline, CDR1 is SGHRS and CDR2 YFSETQ. This receptor was taken from a man aged 25-45 years in good health. V and J are TRBV5-1 and TRBJ1-2, with 7 bases matching TRBD1. The sequencing sample was made of naive CD4+ T cells sorted from blood. Stated subset: CD45RA+ positively selected. Written as DNA, the CDR3 is TGCGCCAGCAGCCAGGGGGGCGGCCGAACGTTAGGCTATGGCTACACCTTC. Amino acid sequence: CASSQGGGRTLGYGYTF.